This T cell receptor beta chain was observed in a study of regulatory T cells in long-lasting Graves disease. V lost 11 bases and J lost 3, with 13 bases in between. CDR1 and CDR2 from the germline V gene are SGHVS and FNYEAQ. The CDR3 consists of 12 residues. CDR3-region Arm-PCR and iRepertoire HTBI primers produced the TCR beta libraries. From the multiplex PCR reads, TCRdb called clonotypes with MiXCR, one entry per CDR3 protein. The repertoire holds 300,000 to 450,000 distinct CDR3 sequences, with 15% as singletons. This clonotype was detected many times. The time point is: newly diagnosed GD, antithyroid drugs for less than 3 months. Isolated PBMC RNA provided the starting material for the TCR library.

The gene calls are TRBV7-6 and TRBJ1-2; unclear D gene. The sequence derives from a female donor with Graves disease. Sample: peripheral blood mononuclear cells (PBMCs), taken at new diagnosis, from a patient treated with antithyroid drugs. CDR3 loop: CAVDGRDYGYTF. The CDR3 DNA is TGTGCCGTCGACGGCCGGGACTATGGCTACACCTTC.